This TCR beta chain is drawn from a study of blood T cells in healthy people across ages. The CDR3 has 15 residues. The V gene's germline CDR1 is MGHRA and CDR2 YSYEKL. J lost 0 bases, V lost 6 bases, and 4 bases had no gene match. Then a second PCR, running roughly 7 to 11 cycles, was carried out with a sample-barcoded 5' primer and a J-beta primer mix. The template-switch adaptor was a 5' adaptor with 12 random nucleotides. It tagged each cDNA molecule. TCRdb processed the 5' RACE reads anew with MiXCR; each CDR3 protein has one entry. In the table there are 1 million or so distinct CDR3 sequences, under 30% of which are singletons. This clonotype occurred a few times. These data are also associated with another study on T cells of mothers and their children.

The receptor was isolated from a girl aged 2 to 9 in good health. Sequencing used blood. The chain joins TRBV4-1 to TRBJ2-1; 8 nucleotides match TRBD2. This chain's CDR3 is CASRPGTSSYNEQFF. The CDR3 DNA reads TGCGCCAGCAGACCCGGGACTAGCTCCTACAATGAGCAGTTCTTC.